Listed here is a single T cell receptor beta chain. Its matching antigen is unknown. This sample is drawn from a study of beta chain features in type 1 diabetes. The whole isolated RNA underwent reverse transcription, so sequencing captured expressed TCRB transcripts. TCRdb's copy holds only in-frame clones and misses some; the assay was immunoSEQ multiplex PCR. The sample consists of 200,000 to 250,000 clones, 15% to 20% of them appearing once. Germline CDR1 reads GTSNPN; CDR2 reads SVGIG (reference sequence). The length of the CDR3 is 13 residues. The V segment lost 4 bases and the J segment 7 bases; nucleotides outside the gene matches: 5. Study findings and constraints: Researchers report that Type 1 diabetes patients had moderately but significantly shorter TCRB CDR3s across all four CD4+ subsets.

Sequencing was carried out using naive CD4+ T cells from blood. The chain recombines TRBV30 with TRBJ2-1, with 9 bases aligning to TRBD2. This TCR was recovered from a man aged 25 to 40 with type 1 diabetes. The CDR3 here is CAWTSGIGNEQFF. CDR3 nucleotides: TGTGCCTGGACTAGCGGGATCGGGAATGAGCAGTTCTTC. The complete variable domain, with remaining parts taken from reference TRBV30 and TRBJ2-1, reads SQTIHQWPATLVQPVGSPLSLECTVEGTSNPNLYWYRQAAGRGLQLLFYSVGIGQISSEVPQNLSASRPQDRQFILSSKKLLLSDSGFYLCAWTSGIGNEQFFGPGTRLTVL.